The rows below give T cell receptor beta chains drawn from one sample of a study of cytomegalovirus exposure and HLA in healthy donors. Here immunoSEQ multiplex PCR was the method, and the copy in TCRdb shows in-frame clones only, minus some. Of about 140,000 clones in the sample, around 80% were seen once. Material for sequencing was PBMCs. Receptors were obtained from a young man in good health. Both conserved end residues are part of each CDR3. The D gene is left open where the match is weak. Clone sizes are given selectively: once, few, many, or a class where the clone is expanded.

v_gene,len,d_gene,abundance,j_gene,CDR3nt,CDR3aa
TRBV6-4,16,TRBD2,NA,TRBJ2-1,TGTGCCAGCAGTGCCCTTAGCGGGAGGGCCTACAATGAGCAGTTCTTC,CASSALSGRAYNEQFF
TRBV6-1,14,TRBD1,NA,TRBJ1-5,TGTGCCAGCAGTGTGGACAGGGCATGGCAGCCCCAGCATTTT,CASSVDRAWQPQHF
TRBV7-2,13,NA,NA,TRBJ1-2,TGTGCCAGCAGCTCCGGGGTAGGGTATGGCTACACCTTC,CASSSGVGYGYTF
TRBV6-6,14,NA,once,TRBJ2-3,TGTGCCAGCAGTTACCCCCCCGGGGTCCATACGCAGTATTTT,CASSYPPGVHTQYF
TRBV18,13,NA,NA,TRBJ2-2,TGTGCCAGCTCACCTCCCGGGGGCGGGGAGCTGTTTTTT,CASSPPGGGELFF
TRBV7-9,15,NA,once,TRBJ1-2,TGTGCCAGCAGCCACACCCAGGGCTACGGAGTTGGCTACACCTTC,CASSHTQGYGVGYTF
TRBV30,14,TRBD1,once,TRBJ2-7,TGTGCCTGGGAACAGGGGGTCGGGTGGGACGAGCAGTACTTC,CAWEQGVGWDEQYF
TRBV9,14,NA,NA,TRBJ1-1,TGTGCCAGCAGCGTAGGGGAGCCCGACACTGAAGCTTTCTTT,CASSVGEPDTEAFF
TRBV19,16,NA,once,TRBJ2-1,TGTGCCAGTAGTCCCCGAAGGCTGCCTAGCTACAATGAGCAGTTCTTC,CASSPRRLPSYNEQFF
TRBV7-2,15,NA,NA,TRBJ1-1,TGTGCCAGCAGCCCCCGCGTGTGGGGGCGGACTGAAGCTTTCTTT,CASSPRVWGRTEAFF
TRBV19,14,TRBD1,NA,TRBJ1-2,TGTGCCAGTAGTGGGGGACAGGGGGGTTATGGCTACACCTTC,CASSGGQGGYGYTF
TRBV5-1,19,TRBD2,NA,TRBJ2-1,TGCGCCAGCAGCTTGGTGGGGACTAGCGGGAGTCGTCCCTACAATGAGCAGTTCTTC,CASSLVGTSGSRPYNEQFF
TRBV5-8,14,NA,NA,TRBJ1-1,TGTGCCAGCAGCTTGGAAGGAGCGAACACTGAAGCTTTCTTT,CASSLEGANTEAFF
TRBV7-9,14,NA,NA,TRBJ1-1,TGTTCCAGCAGGTACCCCGTCGGTGGTCCTGAAGCTTTCTTT,CSSRYPVGGPEAFF
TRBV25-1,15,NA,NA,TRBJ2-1,TGTGCCAGCAGTGAACTGACAGCCACCTACAATGAGCAGTTCTTC,CASSELTATYNEQFF
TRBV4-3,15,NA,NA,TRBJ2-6,TGCGCCAGCAGCCAATTAGGAGTGGGGGCCAACGTCCTGACTTTC,CASSQLGVGANVLTF
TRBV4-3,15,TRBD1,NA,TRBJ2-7,TGCGCCAGCAGCCAAGTGTGGGACAGTAATTACGAGCAGTACTTC,CASSQVWDSNYEQYF
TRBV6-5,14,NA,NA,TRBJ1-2,TGTGCCAGCAGTTGCCTCCGGGAGCCATATGGCTACACCTTC,CASSCLREPYGYTF
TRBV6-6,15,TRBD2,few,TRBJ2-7,TGTGCCAGCAGTTACTCCGGCGGGAGTTCCTACGAGCAGTACTTC,CASSYSGGSSYEQYF
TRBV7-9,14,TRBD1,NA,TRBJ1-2,TGTTCCAGCAGCTTAGGGACAGACCTCTATGGCTACACCTTC,CSSSLGTDLYGYTF
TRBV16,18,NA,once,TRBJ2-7,TGTGCCAGCAGCCAATCGGGGGCCAAGCGAGTAGCCACCTACGAGCAGTACTTC,CASSQSGAKRVATYEQYF
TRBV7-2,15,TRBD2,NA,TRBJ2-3,TGTGCCAGCAGCCTAGGGACTAGCGGCACAGATACGCAGTATTTT,CASSLGTSGTDTQYF
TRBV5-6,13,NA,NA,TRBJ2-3,TGTGCCAGCATCTGGGCCAGGGGAGATACGCAGTATTTT,CASIWARGDTQYF
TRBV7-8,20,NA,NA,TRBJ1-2,TGTGCCAGCAGCCTAAAGGGATTCGGGAGACAAATCAACGCTAACTATGGCTACACCTTC,CASSLKGFGRQINANYGYTF
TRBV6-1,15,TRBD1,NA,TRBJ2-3,TGTGCCAGCAGCGAGACGGGACAGGGGGCAGATACGCAGTATTTT,CASSETGQGADTQYF
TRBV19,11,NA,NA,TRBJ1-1,TGTGCCAGTAGTAAGGGGGTTGAAGCTTTCTTT,CASSKGVEAFF
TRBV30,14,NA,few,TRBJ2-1,TGTGCCTGGAGTATCGGACAGAACTACAATGAGCAGTTCTTC,CAWSIGQNYNEQFF
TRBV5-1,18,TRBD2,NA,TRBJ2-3,TGCGCCAGCAAGGGACATACCCTGGCGGGAGGGCCCACAGATACGCAGTATTTT,CASKGHTLAGGPTDTQYF
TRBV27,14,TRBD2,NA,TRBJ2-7,TGTGCCAGCAGTGATCGGGAGGGTTACTACGAGCAGTACTTC,CASSDREGYYEQYF
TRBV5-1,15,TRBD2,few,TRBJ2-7,TGCGCCAGCAGCCCCGCCGGGACTAGCGGGTACGAGCAGTACTTC,CASSPAGTSGYEQYF
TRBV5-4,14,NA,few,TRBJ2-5,TGTGCCAGCAGCGATGGGACTTGGGGAGAGACCCAGTACTTC,CASSDGTWGETQYF
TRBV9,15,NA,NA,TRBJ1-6,TGTGCCAGCAGCGTAGGGAGGGGTCAGGGATCACCCCTCCACTTT,CASSVGRGQGSPLHF
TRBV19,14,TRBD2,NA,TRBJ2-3,TGTGCCAGTAGAACCCGGGGGGGCACAGATACGCAGTATTTT,CASRTRGGTDTQYF
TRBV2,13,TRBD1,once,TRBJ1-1,TGTGCCAGCAGTTTAGACAGACAGGGTACGGCTTTCTTT,CASSLDRQGTAFF
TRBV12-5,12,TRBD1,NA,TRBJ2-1,TGTGCTAGTGGTACAGGGGGCAGGGGGCAGTTCTTC,CASGTGGRGQFF
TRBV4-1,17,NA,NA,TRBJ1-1,TGCGCCAGCAGCCAAGAAAGAGGGTCTGTTATGAACACTGAAGCTTTCTTT,CASSQERGSVMNTEAFF
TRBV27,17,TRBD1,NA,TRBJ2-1,TGTGCCAGCAGTATACTGCTCGGGACAGGGCCCTACAATGAGCAGTTCTTC,CASSILLGTGPYNEQFF
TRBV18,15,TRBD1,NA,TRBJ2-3,TGTGCCAGCTCACCAGGACAGGGAAGCACAGATACGCAGTATTTT,CASSPGQGSTDTQYF
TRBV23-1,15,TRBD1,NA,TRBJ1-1,TGCGCCAGCAGTCCCCCCGGGACAGGGACTGGTGAAGCTTTCTTT,CASSPPGTGTGEAFF